This T cell receptor (beta chain) derives from a study of blood T cell repertoires in COVID-19. For the study at large: Sites in the United States, Italy and Spain provided acute and convalescent COVID-19 samples.

The CDR3 contains 13 residues. Germline values: CDR1 SGHDN, CDR2 FVKESK. V was pared by 1 base and J by 8 bases, with 3 bases of the junction left unmatched. Repertoires were generated with immunoSEQ multiplex PCR, while TCRdb's copy carries only in-frame clones and drops some. The sample consists of about 170,000 clones, approximately 90% of them appearing once. V usage is TRBV14 and J usage is TRBJ1-2, with 8 bases identical to TRBD1. The sample consisted of peripheral blood. This receptor was taken from a man aged 18-30 years with COVID-19, enrolled during active disease. The CDR3 loop reads CASSQAGGGGYTF. The CDR3, as DNA: TGTGCCAGCAGCCAAGCAGGGGGCGGAGGCTACACCTTC. The variable domain in full, with the rest retrieved from reference TRBV14 and TRBJ1-2, is EAGVTQFPSHSVIEKGQTVTLRCDPISGHDNLYWYRRVMGKEIKFLLHFVKESKQDESGMPNNRFLAERTGGTYSTLKVQPAELEDSGVYFCASSQAGGGGYTFGSGTRLTVV.